This TCR beta chain was recovered during a study of T cell clonality in common variable immunodeficiency (dated by TCRdb to about 2015). Broad study findings and their caveats: Differences among patients in the CVID cohort limited the correlations between repertoire features and clinical complications. It was noted by the authors that sequencing of the repertoires of T cell subpopulations would be needed to clarify the cause of the increased clonality in CVID. TCRbeta clonality was higher in CVID subjects than in healthy controls (t-test p = 0.018), and the increase was most characteristic of about a third of subjects. Reportedly, TCRbeta sequences from CVID had fewer deletions and N-nucleotide insertions, and highly modified clones with 13 or more V deletions were absent from CVID. Despite equal DNA input, controls averaged approximately 82,000 unique sequences per sample versus about 32,000 in CVID samples. Healthy controls shared more TCRbeta clones with each other than CVID subjects shared among themselves (p < 0.0001).

For sequencing, equivalent amounts of genomic DNA were input from CVID and control samples. For every sample, a 60 bp segment covering the rearranged TCRbeta CDR3 region was amplified and then sequenced. The immunoSEQ assay, a bias-corrected multiplex PCR with high-throughput sequencing, was employed for TCRbeta amplification. The authors' pipeline ran thus. Every unique nucleotide sequence counted as a clone and was annotated with V, D and J genes, copy number and frequency. Sequences were labeled productive if in frame, and non-productive if out of frame or containing stop codons. As previously described, Shannon's entropy was used to calculate clonality. The predicted amino acid sequences of productive clones were used to derive the mean CDR3 Kyte-Doolittle hydropathy. Scaled V gene usage was hierarchically clustered using Manhattan distance and complete linkage with the R hclust function. Sharing of clones by CDR3 amino acid sequence was evaluated by resampling 12 repertoires per group over 100 rounds. The repertoires were searched for 60 to 70 published EBV-specific TCRbeta sequences and some 230 published CMV-specific TCRbeta sequences. A couple of CVID samples yielding fewer than 10,000 sequences were excluded from analysis, leaving over 35 CVID repertoires. Held by TCRdb, this immuneACCESS table contains in-frame sequences only and omits some clones. Under half of the omission traces to an unresolved V gene where checked; the cause of the rest is unknown. The V and J calls and clone size were taken over from that table, and D and trimming were inferred from the DNA. There are fewer than 30,000 clones in this sample, and none of them is a singleton. The top ten hold less than 35% of the sample.

Its CDR3 holds 13 amino acids, cysteine through phenylalanine. The DNA covers only part of the CDR3, 30 bases in frame from base 1. CDR1 and CDR2 are read off the germline V gene (reference sequence) as LNHDA and SQIVND. Between the V and J ends, shortened by 4 bases and 0 bases respectively, the junction contains 7 bases. This clone was detected a few times. It lacks a known antigen. The CDR3 goes on 3 residues after the read ends, and that part is filled in from the germline J gene. Standard criteria were used to diagnose CVID, namely serum IgG, IgA and/or IgM reduced below the normal range together with specific antibody deficiency. There were fewer than 45 subjects in the CVID group (about 30 male and about 15 female), ranging in age from roughly 9 to 65 years, with a mean age of about 40. Most CVID patients and most healthy controls were of Caucasian heritage. All CVID subjects had received replacement immunoglobulin therapy for at least one year at the time of study participation. No CVID subject was ill or taking immunomodulatory or immunosuppressive medication when blood was collected. Heparinized peripheral whole blood samples of roughly 5 to 8 ml were obtained from each donor. Genomic DNA from adults with common variable immune deficiency (CVID) and from healthy adult controls was the source for sequencing TCRbeta CDR3 repertoires. Diluted blood was density-centrifuged over Hypaque 1077 or Ficoll-Paque to isolate peripheral blood mononuclear cells. Genomic DNA was extracted from unsorted mononuclear cells by Qiagen column purification or by a centrifugation-based method.

The sample taken for sequencing was peripheral blood mononuclear cells. The sequence was collected from a human donor with common variable immunodeficiency. This chain is built from TRBV19 and TRBJ2-7; the D segment could be TRBD1, given 5 matching bases. The CDR3 region: CASSTGHSYEQYF. The CDR3 bases that were read are TGTGCCAGTAGTACCGGACACTCCTACGAG.